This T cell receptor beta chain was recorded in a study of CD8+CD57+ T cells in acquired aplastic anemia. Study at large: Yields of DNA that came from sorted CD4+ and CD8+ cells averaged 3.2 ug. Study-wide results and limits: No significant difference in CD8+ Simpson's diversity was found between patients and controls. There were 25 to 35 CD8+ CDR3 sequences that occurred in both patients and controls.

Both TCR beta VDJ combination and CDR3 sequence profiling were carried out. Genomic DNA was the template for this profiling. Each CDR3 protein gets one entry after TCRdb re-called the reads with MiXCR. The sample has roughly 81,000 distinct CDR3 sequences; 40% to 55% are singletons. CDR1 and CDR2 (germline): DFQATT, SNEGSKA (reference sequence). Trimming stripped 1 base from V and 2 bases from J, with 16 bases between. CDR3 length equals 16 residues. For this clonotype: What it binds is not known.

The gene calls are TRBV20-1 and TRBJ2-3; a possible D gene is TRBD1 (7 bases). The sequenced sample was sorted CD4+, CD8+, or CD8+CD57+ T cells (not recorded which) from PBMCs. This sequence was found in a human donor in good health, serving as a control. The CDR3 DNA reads TGCAGTGCTAGAGGTTCAGGGGGGACCCCCACAGATACGCAGTATTTT. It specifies CSARGSGGTPTDTQYF.